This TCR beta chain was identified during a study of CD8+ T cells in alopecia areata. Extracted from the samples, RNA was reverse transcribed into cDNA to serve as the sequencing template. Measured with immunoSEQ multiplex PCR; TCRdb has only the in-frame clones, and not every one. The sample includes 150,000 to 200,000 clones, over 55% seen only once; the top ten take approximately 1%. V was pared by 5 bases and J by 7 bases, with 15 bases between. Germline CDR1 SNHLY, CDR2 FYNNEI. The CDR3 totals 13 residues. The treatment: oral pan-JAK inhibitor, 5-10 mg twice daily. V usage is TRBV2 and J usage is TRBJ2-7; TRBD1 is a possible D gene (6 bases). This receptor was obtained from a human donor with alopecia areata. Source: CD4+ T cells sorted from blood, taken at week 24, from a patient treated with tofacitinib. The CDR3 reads CASSSKGGREQYF. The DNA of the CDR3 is TGTGCCAGCAGTTCGAAAGGGGGTCGGGAGCAGTACTTC.